This is a list of T cell receptor beta chains from one sample in a study of blood T cell repertoires in COVID-19. Profiled with immunoSEQ multiplex PCR; TCRdb holds only in-frame clones, not every one. Found here are about 140,000 clones, 76% of them singletons; the top ten hold approximately 5%. Material for sequencing was peripheral blood. These receptors were obtained from a woman older than 75 with active or convalescent COVID-19. Both conserved end residues are part of each CDR3. D genes are given only for firm matches. Size is omitted from some rows. Given values are once, few, many or a class for expanded clones.

TGTGCCAGCAGCCCGACAGCCCAGACGGATGGAAAACTGTTTTTT,CASSPTAQTDGKLFF,few,15,TRBV9,NA,TRBJ1-4
TGTGCCAGCAGCGAGGGGCCGGGGGGTAACACTGAAGCTTTCTTT,CASSEGPGGNTEAFF,NA,15,TRBV9,NA,TRBJ1-1
TGTGCCTGGACAGCGTCTTTAACTAATGAAAAACTGTTTTTT,CAWTASLTNEKLFF,NA,14,TRBV30,NA,TRBJ1-4
TGCAGCGTGGAGGGACAGGGGAACTATGGCTACACCTTC,CSVEGQGNYGYTF,NA,13,TRBV29-1,TRBD1,TRBJ1-2
TGTGCCAGCTCAGGGACAGGGATGCGGTACGAGCAGTACTTC,CASSGTGMRYEQYF,NA,14,TRBV18,TRBD1,TRBJ2-7
TGTGCCAGTAAGGATTCCAGGCACACCGGGGAGCTGTTTTTT,CASKDSRHTGELFF,NA,14,TRBV19,NA,TRBJ2-2
TGTGCCAGCAGCTTGGGACTACCGCAAGAGACCCAGTACTTC,CASSLGLPQETQYF,NA,14,TRBV7-8,TRBD2,TRBJ2-5
TGTGCCAGCAGTTTCCGAGGAAACACTGAAGCTTTCTTT,CASSFRGNTEAFF,NA,13,TRBV27,NA,TRBJ1-1
TGTGCCTGGAGTGTATATACTAGCGGGACGAGCTACGAGCAGTACTTC,CAWSVYTSGTSYEQYF,NA,16,TRBV30,TRBD2,TRBJ2-7
TGTGCCAGCAGCGACCGGACAGGGAGCACAGATACGCAGTATTTT,CASSDRTGSTDTQYF,NA,15,TRBV7-3,TRBD1,TRBJ2-3
TGTGCCAGTAGGCTATGGGGGGATGTGAACACTGAAGCTTTCTTT,CASRLWGDVNTEAFF,few,15,TRBV19,NA,TRBJ1-1
TGCGCCAGCAGCTTGGGGCAGGATAATTCACCCCTCCACTTT,CASSLGQDNSPLHF,NA,14,TRBV5-1,NA,TRBJ1-6
TGTGCCAGTAGTATGGGGAGGAACACTGAAGCTTTCTTT,CASSMGRNTEAFF,NA,13,TRBV19,NA,TRBJ1-1